This TCR beta chain was observed in a study of brain T cells in children with intractable seizures. Only cases whose brain tissue showed the highest T cell transcript signatures were sequenced. This CDR3 is built from 17 residues. Germline lookup yields CDR1 MNHEY and CDR2 SMNVEV (reference sequence). V lost 0 bases, J lost 2 bases, and 6 bases stayed unmatched. Produced via immunoSEQ multiplex PCR; TCRdb's table is partial and in-frame only. The profile shows 110,000 or so clones, 94% of them singletons. The receptor was derived from a boy younger than two with hemimegalencephaly and intractable seizures. The sample in question was peripheral blood, obtained at surgery. The gene calls are TRBV27 and TRBJ2-2, with 7 bases that match TRBD2. This CDR3 reads CASSLSLGRPNTGELFF. DNA of the CDR3: TGTGCCAGCAGTTTATCACTCGGGAGGCCTAACACCGGGGAGCTGTTTTTT.